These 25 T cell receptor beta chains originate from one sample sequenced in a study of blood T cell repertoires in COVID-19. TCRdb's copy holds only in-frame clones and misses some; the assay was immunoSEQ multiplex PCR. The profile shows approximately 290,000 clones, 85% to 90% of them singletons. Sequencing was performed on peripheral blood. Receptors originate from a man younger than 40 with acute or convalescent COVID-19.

The chain's CDR3 is CASRPGNNSPLHF. In DNA form, the CDR3 reads TGTGCCTCTAGGCCCGGAAATAATTCACCCCTCCACTTT. The V call is TRBV27, the J call TRBJ1-6; no clear D gene. Germline assignment: CDR1 MNHEY and CDR2 SMNVEV (reference sequence). Trimming took 11 bases from V and 5 from J, leaving 13 bases between them. This CDR3 is built from 13 residues.

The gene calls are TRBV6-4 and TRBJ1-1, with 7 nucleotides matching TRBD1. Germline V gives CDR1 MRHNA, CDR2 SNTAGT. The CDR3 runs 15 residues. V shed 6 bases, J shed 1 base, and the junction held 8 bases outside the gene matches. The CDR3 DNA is TGTGCCAGCAGAATAACAGGGGCGGCGAACACTGAAGCTTTCTTT. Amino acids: CASRITGAANTEAFF.

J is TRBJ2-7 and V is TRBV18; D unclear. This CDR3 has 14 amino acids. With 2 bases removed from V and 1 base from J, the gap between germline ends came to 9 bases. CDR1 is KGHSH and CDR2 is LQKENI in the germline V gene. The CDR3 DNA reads TGTGCCAGCTCACCAATAATTGAGTCCTACGAGCAGTACTTC. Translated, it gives CASSPIIESYEQYF.

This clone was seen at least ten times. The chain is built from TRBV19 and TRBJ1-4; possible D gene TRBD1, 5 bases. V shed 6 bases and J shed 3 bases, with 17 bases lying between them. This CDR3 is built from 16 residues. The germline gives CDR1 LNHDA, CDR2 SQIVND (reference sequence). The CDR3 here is CASRNRGGVANEKLFF. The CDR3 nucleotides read TGTGCCAGTAGGAATAGGGGAGGCGTAGCTAATGAAAAACTGTTTTTT.

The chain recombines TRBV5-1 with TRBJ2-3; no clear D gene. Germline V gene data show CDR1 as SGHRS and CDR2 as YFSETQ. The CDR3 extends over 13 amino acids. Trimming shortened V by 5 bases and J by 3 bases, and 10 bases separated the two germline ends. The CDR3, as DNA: TGCGCCAGCAGTTTCCCTGAGACAGATACGCAGTATTTT. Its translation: CASSFPETDTQYF.

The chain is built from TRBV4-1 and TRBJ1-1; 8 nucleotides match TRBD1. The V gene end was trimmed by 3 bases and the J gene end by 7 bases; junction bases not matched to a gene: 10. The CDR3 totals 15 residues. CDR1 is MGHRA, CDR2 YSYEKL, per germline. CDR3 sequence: CASSQQRTGLNEAFF. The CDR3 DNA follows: TGCGCCAGCAGCCAGCAAAGGACAGGGCTCAATGAAGCTTTCTTT.

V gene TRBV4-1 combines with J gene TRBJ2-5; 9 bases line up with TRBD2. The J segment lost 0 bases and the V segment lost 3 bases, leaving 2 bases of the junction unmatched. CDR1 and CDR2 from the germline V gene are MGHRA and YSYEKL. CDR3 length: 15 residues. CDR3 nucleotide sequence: TGCGCCAGCAGCCAGAGCGGGAGGTACCAAGAGACCCAGTACTTC. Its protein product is CASSQSGRYQETQYF.

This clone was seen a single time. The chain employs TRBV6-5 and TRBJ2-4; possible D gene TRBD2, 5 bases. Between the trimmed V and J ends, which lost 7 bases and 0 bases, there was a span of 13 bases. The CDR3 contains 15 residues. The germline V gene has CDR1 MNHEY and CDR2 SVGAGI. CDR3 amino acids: CASNLEGIAKNIQYF. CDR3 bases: TGTGCCAGCAACCTCGAGGGCATAGCCAAAAACATTCAGTACTTC.

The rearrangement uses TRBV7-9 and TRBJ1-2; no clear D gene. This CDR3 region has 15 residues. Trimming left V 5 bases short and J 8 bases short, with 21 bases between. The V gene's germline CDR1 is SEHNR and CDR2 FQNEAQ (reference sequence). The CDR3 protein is CASSPPGVDTGGYTF. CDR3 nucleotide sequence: TGTGCCAGCAGCCCCCCCGGTGTCGACACTGGGGGCTACACCTTC.

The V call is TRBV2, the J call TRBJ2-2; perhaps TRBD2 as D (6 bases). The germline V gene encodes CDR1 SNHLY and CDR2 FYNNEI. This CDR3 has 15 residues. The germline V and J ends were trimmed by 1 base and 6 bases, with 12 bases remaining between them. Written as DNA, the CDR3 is TGTGCCAGCAGTGAAGGCGGACTATTGGCCGGGGAGCTGTTTTTT. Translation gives CASSEGGLLAGELFF.

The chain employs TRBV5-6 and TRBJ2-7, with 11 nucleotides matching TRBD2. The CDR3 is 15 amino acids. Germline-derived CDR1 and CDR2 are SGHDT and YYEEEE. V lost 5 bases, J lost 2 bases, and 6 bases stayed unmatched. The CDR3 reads CASRQRLAGPYEQYF. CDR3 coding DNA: TGTGCCAGCAGACAAAGACTAGCGGGACCCTACGAGCAGTACTTC. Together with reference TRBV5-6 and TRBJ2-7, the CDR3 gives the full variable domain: DAGVTQSPTHLIKTRGQQVTLRCSPKSGHDTVSWYQQALGQGPQFIFQYYEEEERQRGNFPDRFSGHQFPNYSSELNVNALLLGDSALYLCASRQRLAGPYEQYFGPGTRLTVT.

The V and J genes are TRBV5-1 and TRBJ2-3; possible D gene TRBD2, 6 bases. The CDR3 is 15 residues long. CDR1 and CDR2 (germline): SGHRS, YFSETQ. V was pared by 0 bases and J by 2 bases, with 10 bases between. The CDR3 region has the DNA TGCGCCAGCAGCTTGGACCTGCGGGACACAGATACGCAGTATTTT. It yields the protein CASSLDLRDTDTQYF. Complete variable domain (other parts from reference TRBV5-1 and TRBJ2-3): KAGVTQTPRYLIKTRGQQVTLSCSPISGHRSVSWYQQTPGQGLQFLFEYFSETQRNKGNFPGRFSGRQFSNSRSEMNVSTLELGDSALYLCASSLDLRDTDTQYFGPGTRLTVL.

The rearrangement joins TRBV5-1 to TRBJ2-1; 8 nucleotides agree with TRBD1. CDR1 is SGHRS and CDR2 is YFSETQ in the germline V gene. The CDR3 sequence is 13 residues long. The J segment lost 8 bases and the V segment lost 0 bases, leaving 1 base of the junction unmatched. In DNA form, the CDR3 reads TGCGCCAGCAGCTTGGTGGACAGGGATGAGCAGTTCTTC. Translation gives CASSLVDRDEQFF. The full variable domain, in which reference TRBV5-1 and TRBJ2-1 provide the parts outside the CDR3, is KAGVTQTPRYLIKTRGQQVTLSCSPISGHRSVSWYQQTPGQGLQFLFEYFSETQRNKGNFPGRFSGRQFSNSRSEMNVSTLELGDSALYLCASSLVDRDEQFFGPGTRLTVL.

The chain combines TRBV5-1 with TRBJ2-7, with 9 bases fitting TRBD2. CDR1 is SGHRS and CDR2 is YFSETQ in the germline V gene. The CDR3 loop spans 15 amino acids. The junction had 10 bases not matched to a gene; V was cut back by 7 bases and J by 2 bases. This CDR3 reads CASGREGTLTYEQYF. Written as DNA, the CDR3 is TGCGCCAGCGGGCGGGAGGGAACCCTTACCTACGAGCAGTACTTC.

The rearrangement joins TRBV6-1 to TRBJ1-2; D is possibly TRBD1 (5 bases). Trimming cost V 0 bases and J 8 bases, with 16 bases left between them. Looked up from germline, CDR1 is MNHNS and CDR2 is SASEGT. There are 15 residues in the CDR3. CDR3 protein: CASSEAPSRAYGYTF. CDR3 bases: TGTGCCAGCAGTGAAGCGCCCTCCAGGGCCTACGGCTACACCTTC.

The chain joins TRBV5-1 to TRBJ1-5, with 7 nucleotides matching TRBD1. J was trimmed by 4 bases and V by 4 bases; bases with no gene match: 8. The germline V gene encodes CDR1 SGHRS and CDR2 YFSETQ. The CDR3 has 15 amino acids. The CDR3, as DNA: TGCGCCAGCAGCATTACCGGGACAGATAATCAGCCCCAGCATTTT. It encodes CASSITGTDNQPQHF.

CDR3 nucleotide sequence: TGTGCCACCAGCAGAGGCTTGACAGGAAACCCGAGGTCACCCCTCCACTTT. Its translation is CATSRGLTGNPRSPLHF. The V gene is TRBV15, the J gene TRBJ1-6; maybe TRBD1 (6 bases). V lost 1 base and J lost 10, with 20 bases in between. The CDR3 loop spans 17 amino acids. The germline V gene has CDR1 LNHNV and CDR2 YYDKDF (reference sequence). The full variable domain, rest sourced from reference TRBV15 and TRBJ1-6, is DAMVIQNPRYQVTQFGKPVTLSCSQTLNHNVMYWYQQKSSQAPKLLFHYYDKDFNNEADTPDNFQSRRPNTSFCFLDIRSPGLGDTAMYLCATSRGLTGNPRSPLHFGNGTRLTVT.

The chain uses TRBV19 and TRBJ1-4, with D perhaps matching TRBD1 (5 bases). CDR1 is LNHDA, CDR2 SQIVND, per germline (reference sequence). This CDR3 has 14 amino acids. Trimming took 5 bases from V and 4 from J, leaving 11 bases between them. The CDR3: CASSYRRGNEKLFF. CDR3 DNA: TGTGCCAGTAGTTACAGGCGGGGTAATGAAAAACTGTTTTTT.

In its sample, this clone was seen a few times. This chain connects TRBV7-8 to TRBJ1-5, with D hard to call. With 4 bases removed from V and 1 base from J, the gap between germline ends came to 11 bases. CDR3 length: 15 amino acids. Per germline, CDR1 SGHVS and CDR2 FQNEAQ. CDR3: CASSSNWPSNQPQHF. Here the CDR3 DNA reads TGTGCCAGCAGCTCCAATTGGCCAAGCAATCAGCCCCAGCATTTT.

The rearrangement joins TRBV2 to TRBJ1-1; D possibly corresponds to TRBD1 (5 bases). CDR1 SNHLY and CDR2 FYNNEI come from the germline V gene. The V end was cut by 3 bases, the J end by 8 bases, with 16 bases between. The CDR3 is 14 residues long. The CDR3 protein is CASSDPGGMREAFF. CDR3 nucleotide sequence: TGTGCCAGCAGTGACCCCGGGGGGATGAGGGAAGCTTTCTTT.

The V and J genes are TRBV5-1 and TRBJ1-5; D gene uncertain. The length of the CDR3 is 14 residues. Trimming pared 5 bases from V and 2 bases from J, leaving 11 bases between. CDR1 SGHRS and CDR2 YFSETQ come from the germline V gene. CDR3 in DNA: TGCGCCAGCAGTTTTCTTCCAGGCAATCAGCCCCAGCATTTT. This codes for CASSFLPGNQPQHF. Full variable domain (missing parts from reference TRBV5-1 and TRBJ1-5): KAGVTQTPRYLIKTRGQQVTLSCSPISGHRSVSWYQQTPGQGLQFLFEYFSETQRNKGNFPGRFSGRQFSNSRSEMNVSTLELGDSALYLCASSFLPGNQPQHFGDGTRLSIL.

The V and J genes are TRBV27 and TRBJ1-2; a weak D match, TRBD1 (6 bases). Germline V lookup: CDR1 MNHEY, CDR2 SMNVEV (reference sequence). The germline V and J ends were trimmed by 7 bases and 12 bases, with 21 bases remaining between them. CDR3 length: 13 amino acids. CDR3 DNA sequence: TGTGCCAGCAAGTTGACCTTTGGACAGCAAGACACCTTC. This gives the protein CASKLTFGQQDTF.

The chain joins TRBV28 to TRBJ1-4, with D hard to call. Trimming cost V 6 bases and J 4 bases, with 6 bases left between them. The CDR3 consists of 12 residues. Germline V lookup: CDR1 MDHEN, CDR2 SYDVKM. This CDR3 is CASSPFNEKLFF. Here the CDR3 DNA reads TGTGCCAGCAGCCCCTTTAATGAAAAACTGTTTTTT.

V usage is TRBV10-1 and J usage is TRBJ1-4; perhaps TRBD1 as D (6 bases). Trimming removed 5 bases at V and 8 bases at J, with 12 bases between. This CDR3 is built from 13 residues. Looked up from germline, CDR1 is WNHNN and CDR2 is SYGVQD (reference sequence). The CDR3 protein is CASSKQGDEKLFF. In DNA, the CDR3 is TGCGCCAGCAGTAAACAGGGCGACGAAAAACTGTTTTTT.

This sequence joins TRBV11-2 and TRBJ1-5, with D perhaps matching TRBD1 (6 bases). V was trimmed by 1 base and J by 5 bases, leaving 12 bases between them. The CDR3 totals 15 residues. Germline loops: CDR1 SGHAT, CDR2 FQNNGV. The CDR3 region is CASSLVTGNYQPQHF. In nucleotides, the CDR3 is TGTGCCAGCAGCTTAGTAACAGGGAATTATCAGCCCCAGCATTTT.